This T cell receptor beta chain was sequenced in a study of graft-versus-host responses after intestinal transplantation. Overall study context: Each recipient received anti-thymocyte globulin induction, then tacrolimus and steroids for 2 to 4 years.

As concerns this clone: Its target is not known. Other nucleotide sequences from this sample produce the same CDR3.

CDR1 and CDR2 from the germline V gene are MNHNY and SVGAGI (reference sequence). V was trimmed by 2 bases and J by 7 bases, leaving 11 bases between them. CDR3 length: 13 residues. Broader study findings: The recipient marrow held GvH clones, and some of them showed up first in ileum or blood.

Here immunoSEQ multiplex PCR was the method, and the copy in TCRdb shows in-frame clones only, minus some. The table has approximately 130,000 clones, roughly 92% seen once. The chain uses TRBV6-6 and TRBJ1-1; no definite D call. Sequencing used unstimulated CD4+ T cells sorted from spleen or lymph node cells, obtained before intestinal transplant. The TCR originated in a human donor who received an intestinal transplant. CDR3 in DNA: TGTGCCAGCAGTTACGGAGGAGGGATTGAAGCTTTCTTT. The encoded protein is CASSYGGGIEAFF.